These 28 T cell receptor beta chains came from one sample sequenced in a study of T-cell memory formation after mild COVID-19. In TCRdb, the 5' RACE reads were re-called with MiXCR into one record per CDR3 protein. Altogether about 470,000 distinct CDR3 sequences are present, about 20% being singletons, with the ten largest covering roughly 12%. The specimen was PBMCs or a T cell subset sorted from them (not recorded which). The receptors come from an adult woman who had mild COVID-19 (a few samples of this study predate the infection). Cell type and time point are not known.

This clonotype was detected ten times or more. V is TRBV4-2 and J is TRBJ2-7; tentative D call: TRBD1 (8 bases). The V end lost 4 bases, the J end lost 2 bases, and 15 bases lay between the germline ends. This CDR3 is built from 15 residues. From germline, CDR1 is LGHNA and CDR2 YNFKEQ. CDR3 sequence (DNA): TGTGCCAGCAGCCCCGACAGGGGACTACCCTACGAGCAGTACTTC. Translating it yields CASSPDRGLPYEQYF.

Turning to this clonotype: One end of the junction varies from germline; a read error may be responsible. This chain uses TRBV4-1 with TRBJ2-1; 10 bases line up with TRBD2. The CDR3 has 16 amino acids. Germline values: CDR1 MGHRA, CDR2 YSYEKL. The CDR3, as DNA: TGCGCCAGCAGCCAAGATATAGCGGGGGGCTACAGTGAGCAGTTCTTC. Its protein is CASSQDIAGGYSEQFF.

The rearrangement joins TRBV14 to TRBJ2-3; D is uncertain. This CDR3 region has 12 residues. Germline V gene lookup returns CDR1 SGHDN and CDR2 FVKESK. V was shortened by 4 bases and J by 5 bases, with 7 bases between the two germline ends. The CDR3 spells CASSPQLDTQYF. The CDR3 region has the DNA TGTGCCAGCAGCCCTCAGTTAGATACGCAGTATTTT.

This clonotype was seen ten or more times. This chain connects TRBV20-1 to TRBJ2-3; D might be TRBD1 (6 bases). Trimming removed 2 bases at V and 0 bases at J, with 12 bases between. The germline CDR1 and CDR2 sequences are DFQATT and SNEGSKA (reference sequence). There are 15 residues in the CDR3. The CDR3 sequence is CSARSGARSTDTQYF. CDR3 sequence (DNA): TGCAGTGCTAGATCAGGGGCCCGTAGCACAGATACGCAGTATTTT.

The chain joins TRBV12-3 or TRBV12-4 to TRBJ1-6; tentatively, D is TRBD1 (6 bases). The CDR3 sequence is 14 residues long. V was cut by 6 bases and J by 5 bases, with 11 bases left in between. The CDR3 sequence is CASRGDNNNSPLHF. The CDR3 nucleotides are TGTGCCAGCAGGGGGGACAATAATAATTCACCCCTCCACTTT.

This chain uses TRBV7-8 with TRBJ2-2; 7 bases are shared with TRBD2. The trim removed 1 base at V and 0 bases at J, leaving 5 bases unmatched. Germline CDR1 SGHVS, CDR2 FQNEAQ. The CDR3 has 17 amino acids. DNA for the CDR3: TGTGCCAGCAGCTTAGTTATCCTAGCGGCGAACACCGGGGAGCTGTTTTTT. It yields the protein CASSLVILAANTGELFF.

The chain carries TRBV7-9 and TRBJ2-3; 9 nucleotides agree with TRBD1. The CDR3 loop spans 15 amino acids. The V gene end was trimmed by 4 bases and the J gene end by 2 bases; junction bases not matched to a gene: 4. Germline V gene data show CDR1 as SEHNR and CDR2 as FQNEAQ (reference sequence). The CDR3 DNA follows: TGTGCCAGCAGCTCGGGACAGGGATACACAGATACGCAGTATTTT. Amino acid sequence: CASSSGQGYTDTQYF.

The CDR3 sequence is CASSFRQGRGYTF. CDR3 sequence (DNA): TGTGCCAGCAGCTTCCGACAGGGCCGAGGCTACACCTTC. The chain employs TRBV7-2 and TRBJ1-2; 7 nucleotides agree with TRBD1. The V and J ends lost 3 bases and 8 bases, in that order; junction bases with no gene match: 6. Germline CDR1 SGHTA, CDR2 FQGNSA. CDR3 size: 13 residues.

Here the CDR3 reads CSVARGMSYNEQFF. DNA of the CDR3: TGCAGCGTTGCGCGGGGGATGTCCTACAATGAGCAGTTCTTC. The chain uses TRBV29-1 and TRBJ2-1; 7 bases are a match to TRBD2. The CDR3 is made up of 14 amino acids. Germline-derived CDR1 and CDR2 are SQVTM and ANQGSEA. Trimming at V came to 4 bases and at J to 1 base, leaving 4 bases not matched to a gene.

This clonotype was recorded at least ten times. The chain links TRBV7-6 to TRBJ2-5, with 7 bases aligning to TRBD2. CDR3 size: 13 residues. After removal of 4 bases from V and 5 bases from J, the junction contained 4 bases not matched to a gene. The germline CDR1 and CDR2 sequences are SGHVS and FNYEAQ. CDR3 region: CASSSLGGETQYF. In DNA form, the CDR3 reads TGTGCCAGCAGCTCCCTGGGGGGGGAGACCCAGTACTTC. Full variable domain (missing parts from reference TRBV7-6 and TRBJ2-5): GAGVSQSPRYKVTKRGQDVALRCDPISGHVSLYWYRQALGQGPEFLTYFNYEAQQDKSGLPNDRFSAERPEGSISTLTIQRTEQRDSAMYRCASSSLGGETQYFGPGTRLLVL.

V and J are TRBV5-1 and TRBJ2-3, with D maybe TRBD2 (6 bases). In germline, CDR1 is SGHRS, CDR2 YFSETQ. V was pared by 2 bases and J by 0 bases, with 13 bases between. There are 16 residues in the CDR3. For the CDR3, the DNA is TGCGCCAGCAGCTTTACGGGAGCAGGGAGCACAGATACGCAGTATTTT. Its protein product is CASSFTGAGSTDTQYF.

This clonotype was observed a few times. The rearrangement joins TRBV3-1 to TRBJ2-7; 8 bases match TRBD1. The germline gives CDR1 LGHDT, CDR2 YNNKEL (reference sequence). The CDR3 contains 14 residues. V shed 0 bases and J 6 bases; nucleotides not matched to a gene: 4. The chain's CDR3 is CASSQDRGRPEQYF. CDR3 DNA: TGTGCCAGCAGCCAAGACAGGGGGCGCCCCGAGCAGTACTTC.

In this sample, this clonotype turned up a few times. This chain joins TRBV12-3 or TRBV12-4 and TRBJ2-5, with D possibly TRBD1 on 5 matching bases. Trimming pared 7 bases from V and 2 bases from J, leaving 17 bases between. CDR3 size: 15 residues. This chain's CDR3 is CASTLAGQGQETQYF. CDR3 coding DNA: TGTGCCAGCACGTTAGCCGGGCAGGGTCAAGAGACCCAGTACTTC.

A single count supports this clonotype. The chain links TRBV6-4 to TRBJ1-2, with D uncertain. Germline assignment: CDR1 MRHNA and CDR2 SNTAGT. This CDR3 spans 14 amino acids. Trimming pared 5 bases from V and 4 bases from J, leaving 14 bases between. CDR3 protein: CASSWDSAGYGYTF. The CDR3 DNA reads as TGTGCCAGCAGTTGGGATAGCGCAGGCTATGGCTACACCTTC.

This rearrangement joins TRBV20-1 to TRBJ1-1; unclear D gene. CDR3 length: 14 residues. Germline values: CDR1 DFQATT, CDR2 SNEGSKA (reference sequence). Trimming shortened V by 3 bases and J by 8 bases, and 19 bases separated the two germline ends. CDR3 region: CSASKDAGHGEAFF. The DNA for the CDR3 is TGCAGTGCTAGCAAGGACGCTGGGCATGGGGAAGCTTTCTTT.

The CDR3 region is CASSLGPGQGFYEQYF. The CDR3 DNA follows: TGTGCCAGCAGCTTAGGTCCGGGACAGGGCTTTTACGAGCAGTACTTC. The rearrangement uses TRBV7-8 and TRBJ2-7, with 9 bases matching TRBD1. Per the germline V gene, CDR1 is SGHVS and CDR2 is FQNEAQ. The CDR3 has 16 residues. The junction had 8 bases not matched to a gene; V was cut back by 1 base and J by 4 bases.

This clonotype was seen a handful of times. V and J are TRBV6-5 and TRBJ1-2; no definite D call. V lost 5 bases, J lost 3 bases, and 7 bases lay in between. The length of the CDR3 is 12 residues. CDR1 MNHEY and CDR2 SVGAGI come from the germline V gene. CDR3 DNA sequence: TGTGCCAGCAGTAAGACCTACTATGGCTACACCTTC. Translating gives CASSKTYYGYTF.

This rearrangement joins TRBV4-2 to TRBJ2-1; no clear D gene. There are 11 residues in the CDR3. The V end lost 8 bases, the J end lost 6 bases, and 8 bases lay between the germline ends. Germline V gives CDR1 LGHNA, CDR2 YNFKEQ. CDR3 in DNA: TGTGCCAGCCGAGCAGCCAATGAGCAGTTCTTC. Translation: CASRAANEQFF.

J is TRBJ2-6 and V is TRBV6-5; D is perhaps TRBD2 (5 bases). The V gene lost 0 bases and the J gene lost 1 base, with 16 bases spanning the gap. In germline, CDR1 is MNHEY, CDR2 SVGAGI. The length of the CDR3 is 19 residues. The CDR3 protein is CASSYSGVGGPSGANVLTF. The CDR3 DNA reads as TGTGCCAGCAGTTACTCGGGAGTCGGTGGGCCTTCTGGGGCCAACGTCCTGACTTTC.

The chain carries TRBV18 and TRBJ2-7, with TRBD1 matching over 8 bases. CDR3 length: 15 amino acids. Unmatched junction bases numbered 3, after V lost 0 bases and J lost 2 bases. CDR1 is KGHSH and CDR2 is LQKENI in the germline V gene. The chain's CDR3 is CASSPPGTGPYEQYF. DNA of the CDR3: TGTGCCAGCTCACCACCCGGGACAGGTCCCTACGAGCAGTACTTC.

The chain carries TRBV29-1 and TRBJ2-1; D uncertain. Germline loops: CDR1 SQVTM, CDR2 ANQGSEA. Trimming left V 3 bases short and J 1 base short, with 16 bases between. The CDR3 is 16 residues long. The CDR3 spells CSVDSTTVWSYNEQFF. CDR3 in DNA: TGCAGCGTTGATAGCACGACGGTTTGGTCCTACAATGAGCAGTTCTTC.

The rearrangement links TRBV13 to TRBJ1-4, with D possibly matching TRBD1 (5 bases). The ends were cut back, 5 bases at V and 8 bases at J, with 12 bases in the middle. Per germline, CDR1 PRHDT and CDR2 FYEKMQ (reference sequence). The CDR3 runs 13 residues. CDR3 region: CASSQGLGEKLFF. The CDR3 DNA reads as TGTGCCAGCAGCCAGGGTCTCGGGGAAAAACTGTTTTTT.

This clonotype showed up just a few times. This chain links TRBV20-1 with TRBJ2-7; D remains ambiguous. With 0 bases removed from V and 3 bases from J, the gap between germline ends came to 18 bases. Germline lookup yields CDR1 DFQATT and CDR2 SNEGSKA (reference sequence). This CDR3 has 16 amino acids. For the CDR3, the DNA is TGCAGTGCTAGAGATCCGGAACGCGCTACCATCTACGAGCAGTACTTC. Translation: CSARDPERATIYEQYF.

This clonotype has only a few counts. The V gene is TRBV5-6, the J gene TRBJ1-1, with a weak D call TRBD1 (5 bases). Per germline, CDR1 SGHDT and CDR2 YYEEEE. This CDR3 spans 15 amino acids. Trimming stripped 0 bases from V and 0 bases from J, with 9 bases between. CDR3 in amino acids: CASSLGQNMNTEAFF. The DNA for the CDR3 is TGTGCCAGCAGCTTGGGACAGAACATGAACACTGAAGCTTTCTTT.

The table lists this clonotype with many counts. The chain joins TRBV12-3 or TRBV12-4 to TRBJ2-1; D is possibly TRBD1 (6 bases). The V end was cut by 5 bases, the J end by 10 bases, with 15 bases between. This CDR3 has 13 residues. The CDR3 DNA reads TGTGCCAGCAGTAGTATCGACAGGAGGGAGCAGTTCTTC. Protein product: CASSSIDRREQFF.

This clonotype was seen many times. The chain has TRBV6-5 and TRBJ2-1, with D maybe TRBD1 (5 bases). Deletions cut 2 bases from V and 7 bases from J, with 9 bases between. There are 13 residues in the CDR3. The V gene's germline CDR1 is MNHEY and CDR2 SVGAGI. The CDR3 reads CASSYLGQNEQFF. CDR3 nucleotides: TGTGCCAGCAGTTACCTGGGGCAGAATGAGCAGTTCTTC.

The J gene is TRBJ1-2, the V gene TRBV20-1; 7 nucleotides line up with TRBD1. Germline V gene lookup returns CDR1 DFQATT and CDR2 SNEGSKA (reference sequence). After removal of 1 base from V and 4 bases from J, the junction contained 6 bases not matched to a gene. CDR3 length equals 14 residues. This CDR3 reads CSARAEDRTYGYTF. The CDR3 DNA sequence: TGCAGTGCTAGAGCTGAGGACAGGACCTATGGCTACACCTTC.

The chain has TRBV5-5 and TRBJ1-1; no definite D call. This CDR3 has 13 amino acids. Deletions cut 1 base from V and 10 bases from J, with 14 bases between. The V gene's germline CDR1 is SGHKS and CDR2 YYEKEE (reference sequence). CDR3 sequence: CASSLIVGRVAFF. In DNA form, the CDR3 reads TGTGCCAGCAGCTTGATTGTCGGACGTGTAGCTTTCTTT.